This record looks at one TCR beta chain sequence and its context. What it recognizes is unknown. This specimen belongs to a study of metastatic and nonmetastatic thyroid tumors. Study results and caveats: Malignant thyroid tumors reportedly had TCR beta diversity that was significantly higher than in benign nodules, in blood and tumor.

The entire patient cohort was treatment-naive prior to thyroid surgery. TCRdb used MiXCR to call clones anew from the PCR reads. Here the sample spans some 16,000 clones, 20% to 25% being singletons. V was cut by 6 bases and J by 7 bases, with 12 bases left in between. There are 13 residues in the CDR3. CDR1 is KGHSH, CDR2 LQKENI, per germline. The receptor was derived from a male donor with papillary thyroid cancer or a benign thyroid nodule (not recorded which). Some clones in this sample may be carry-over from other donors' samples. The sequencing input was tumor tissue. The genes are TRBV18 and TRBJ2-2; D is uncertain. CDR3 coding DNA: TGTGCCAGCTCGCCCCCCATAGGCGGGGAGCTGTTTTTT. The encoded protein is CASSPPIGGELFF.